This entry is about one TCR beta chain. Its matching antigen is unknown. The sample originates from a study of blood T cells in healthy people across ages. Study-wide findings and caveats: There were more naive CD4+ cells and higher diversity in long-lived donors than in aged donors.

No fewer than 7 million PBMCs went into each sample. Per sample, at least 5 micrograms of total RNA were extracted. Germline V gene data show CDR1 as SGHTA and CDR2 as FQGNSA. The V and J ends lost 0 bases and 8 bases respectively, with 10 bases between them. The CDR3 consists of 13 residues. Next came a second PCR, run for about 6 to 11 cycles, which used a sample-barcoded 5' primer along with a J-beta primer mix. Each cDNA molecule received a tag from a template-switch adaptor that had 12 random nucleotides. One entry per CDR3 protein results from TCRdb running MiXCR on the 5' RACE reads. The sample lists hundreds of thousands of distinct CDR3 sequences, approximately 31% occurring once.

This TCR was recovered from a woman aged 80 or older in good health. The chain couples TRBV7-2 to TRBJ1-1; TRBD1 is a possible D gene (5 bases). Sequencing used blood. The CDR3 protein is CASSLAGRGEAFF. The CDR3 DNA is TGTGCCAGCAGCTTAGCGGGGAGGGGCGAAGCTTTCTTT.